This T cell receptor beta chain originates from a study of Graves' ophthalmopathy and Graves' hyperthyroidism (dated by TCRdb to 2016 to 2018). Study-wide context: Peripheral blood was collected before any treatment was given, at the time of initial diagnosis. The study used signatures of the TCR beta repertoire to tell Graves' ophthalmopathy apart from Graves' hyperthyroidism and to predict which patients would progress to ophthalmopathy. Following sample collection, hyperthyroidism patients were given methimazole at a starting dose of 30 mg daily, and ophthalmopathy patients were given high-dose intravenous methylprednisolone. In more than 5 hyperthyroidism patients, the T-cell repertoire of thyroid tissue was compared with the T-cell repertoire of blood. In total, 120 to 150 blood samples were TCR-sequenced: 43 ophthalmopathy, approximately 75 hyperthyroidism and approximately 17 hyperthyroidism-to-ophthalmopathy patients. To explore V-J signatures that separate ophthalmopathy from hyperthyroidism, a discovery set of 95 to 100 patients was enrolled, consisting of 40 to 45 with ophthalmopathy and 55 to 65 with stable hyperthyroidism. An independent validation cohort comprised roughly 20 hyperthyroidism patients and about 16 patients who later progressed from hyperthyroidism to ophthalmopathy.

The ophthalmopathy patients had moderately to severely active disease, with a Clinical Activity Score of 3 or higher, a NOSPECS grade of 4 or higher, and a disease duration of less than 3 months. Patients were excluded if they had other autoimmune diseases, uncontrolled infections, pregnancy or lactation. Diagnosis relied on clinical symptoms, serum thyroxine, TRAb, thyroid ultrasound and orbital computed tomography. PBMCs were isolated from roughly 10 ml of fresh peripheral blood by Ficoll-Paque density gradient centrifugation. Total RNA was extracted with Trizol reagent and quality-checked on an Agilent 2100 Bioanalyzer. For repertoire sequencing, TCR beta CDR3 regions were amplified from RNA transcripts. The first round was an RT-PCR using HTBI primers with the Qiagen OneStep RT-PCR kit, and this first round was followed by a second-round multiplex PCR, then size selection and purification. Libraries were sequenced paired-end with 100 bp reads on an Illumina HiSeq2000. In the source study's methods: SOAPnuke was used to process the reads, throwing out any read that had adapters, had uncalled bases, had a mean Phred below 15, or lacked an exact constant-primer or identifier match. COPE v1.2.5 was used to merge the high-quality paired reads. Each unique nucleotide sequence was defined as a clonotype, and clonotypes were aligned to IMGT TRB V, D and J references with MiTCR v1.1. The analysis was limited to V-J combinations with a frequency above 0.0001, which together covered 98% to 99.2% of repertoires. A TCR clonal expansion and chaos score per V-J combination was defined as the ratio of F50 clonal expansion to chaos observed in the TCRdist matrix. Welch's t-statistics and random forest were used to narrow the features down to 10 to 15 V-J combinations, which were then fed into a naive Bayes classifier. Thyroid-blood repertoire similarity was quantified with the Morisita-Horn index. TCRdb trimmed public reads at Q25 via fastp, called clones via MiXCR and kept in-frame beta chains. Every entry covers one CDR3 protein and lists the most common genes and DNA from its rows. TCRdb, not the original authors, processed these V and J calls. The sample profile shows roughly 700,000 distinct CDR3 sequences; roughly two fifths of them were found once. The top ten hold 44% of the sample.

The germline V gene (reference sequence) provides CDR1 SEHNR and CDR2 FQNEAQ. The CDR3 sequence holds 12 residues, the cysteine and phenylalanine included. The kept DNA is CDR3 alone, 36 bases in frame from the first base. V loses 6 bases, J loses 8 bases, and the germline ends lie 13 bases apart. This clonotype was recorded at least ten times. No antigen is known for it. No base quality information exists; no much larger clone differs at one position. Results and caveats for the whole study, not just this receptor: No statistical method was used to set the sample size in advance, and the investigators knew which group each participant was assigned to. Most expanded thyroid clonotypes with frequency above 0.001 were also detected in blood, suggesting blood repertoires may reflect the thyroid immune response. Ophthalmopathy was separated from stable hyperthyroidism by the 13-signature model with more than 85% sensitivity and 81.08% specificity in cross-validation and with 80%/75% in the test set. In validation, the model predicted ophthalmopathy progression with more than 55% sensitivity and 72.22% specificity; some 13 predicted patients were CT-confirmed with GO in a median of about 6.1 months.

The V gene is TRBV7-9 and the J gene is TRBJ1-2; a weak D assignment points to TRBD1 (5 bases agree). Sequencing was performed on peripheral blood. The receptor was isolated from an adult man with Graves' ophthalmopathy. Here is the DNA: TGTGCCAGCAGGGACAAAGGGGAAGGCTACACCTTC. Translated, this is CASRDKGEGYTF. When the CDR3 is completed using the reference TRBV7-9 and TRBJ1-2 genes on either side, the full variable domain is DTGVSQNPRHKITKRGQNVTFRCDPISEHNRLYWYRQTLGQGPEFLTYFQNEAQLEKSRLLSDRFSAERPKGSFSTLEIQRTEQGDSAMYLCASRDKGEGYTFGSGTRLTVV.